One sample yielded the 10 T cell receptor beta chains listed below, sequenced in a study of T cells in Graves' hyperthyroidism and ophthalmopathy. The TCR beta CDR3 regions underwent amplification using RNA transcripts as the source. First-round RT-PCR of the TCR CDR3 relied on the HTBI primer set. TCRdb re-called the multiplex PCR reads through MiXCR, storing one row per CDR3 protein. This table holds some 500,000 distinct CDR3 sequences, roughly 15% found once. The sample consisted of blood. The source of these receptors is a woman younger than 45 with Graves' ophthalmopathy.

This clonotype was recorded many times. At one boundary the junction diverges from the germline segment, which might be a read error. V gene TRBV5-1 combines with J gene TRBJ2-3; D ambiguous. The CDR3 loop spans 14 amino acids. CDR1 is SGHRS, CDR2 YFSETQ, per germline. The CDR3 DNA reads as TGTGCCAGCAGCTTAGGTCCTAGCACAGATACGCAGTATTTT. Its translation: CASSLGPSTDTQYF.

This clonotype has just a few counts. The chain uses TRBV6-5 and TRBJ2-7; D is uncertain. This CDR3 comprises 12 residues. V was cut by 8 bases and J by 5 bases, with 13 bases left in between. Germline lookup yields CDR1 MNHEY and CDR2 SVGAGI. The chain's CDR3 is CASGPRVNEQYF. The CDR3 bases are TGTGCCAGCGGACCACGGGTCAACGAGCAGTACTTC.

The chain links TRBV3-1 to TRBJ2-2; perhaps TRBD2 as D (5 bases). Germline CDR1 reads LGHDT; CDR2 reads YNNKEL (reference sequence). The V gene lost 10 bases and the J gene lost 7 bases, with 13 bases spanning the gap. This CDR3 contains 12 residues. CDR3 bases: TGTGCCACCACTCCGGGGAACGGGGAGCTGTTTTTT. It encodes CATTPGNGELFF.

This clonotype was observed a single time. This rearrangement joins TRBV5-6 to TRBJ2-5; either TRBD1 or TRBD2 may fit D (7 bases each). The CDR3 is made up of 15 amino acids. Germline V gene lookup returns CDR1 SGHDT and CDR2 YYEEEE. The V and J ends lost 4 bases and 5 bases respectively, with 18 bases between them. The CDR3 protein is CASSPRRGRVETQYF. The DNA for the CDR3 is TGTGCCAGCAGCCCTCGCAGGGGGAGGGTGGAGACCCAGTACTTC.

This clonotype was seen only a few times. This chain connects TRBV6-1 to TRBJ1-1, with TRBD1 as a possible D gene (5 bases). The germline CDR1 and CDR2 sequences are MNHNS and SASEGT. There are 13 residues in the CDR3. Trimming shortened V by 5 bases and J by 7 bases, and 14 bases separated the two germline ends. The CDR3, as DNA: TGTGCCAGCAGTACCGTTGGGGCAGGTGAAGCTTTCTTT. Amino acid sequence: CASSTVGAGEAFF.

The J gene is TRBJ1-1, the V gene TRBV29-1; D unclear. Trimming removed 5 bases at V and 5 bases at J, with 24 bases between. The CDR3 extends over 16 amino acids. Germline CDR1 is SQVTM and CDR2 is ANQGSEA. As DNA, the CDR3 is TGCAGCGTTCCAACGTGGGGATTTTCGGGGTTGACTGAAGCTTTCTTT. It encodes CSVPTWGFSGLTEAFF.

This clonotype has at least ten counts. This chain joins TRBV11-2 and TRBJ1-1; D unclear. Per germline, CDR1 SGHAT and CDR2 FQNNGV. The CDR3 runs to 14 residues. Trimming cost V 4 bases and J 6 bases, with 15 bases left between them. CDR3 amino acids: CASSYNIFTPEAFF. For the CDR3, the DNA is TGTGCCAGCAGCTATAACATTTTCACTCCTGAAGCTTTCTTT.

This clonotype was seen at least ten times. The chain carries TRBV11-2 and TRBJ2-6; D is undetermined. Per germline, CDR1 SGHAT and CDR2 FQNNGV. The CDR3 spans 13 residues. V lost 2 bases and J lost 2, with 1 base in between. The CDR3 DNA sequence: TGTGCCAGCAGCTTAACTGGGGCCAACGTCCTGACTTTC. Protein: CASSLTGANVLTF. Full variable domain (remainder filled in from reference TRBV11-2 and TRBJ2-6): EAGVAQSPRYKIIEKRQSVAFWCNPISGHATLYWYQQILGQGPKLLIQFQNNGVVDDSQLPKDRFSAERLKGVDSTLKIQPAKLEDSAVYLCASSLTGANVLTFGAGSRLTVL.

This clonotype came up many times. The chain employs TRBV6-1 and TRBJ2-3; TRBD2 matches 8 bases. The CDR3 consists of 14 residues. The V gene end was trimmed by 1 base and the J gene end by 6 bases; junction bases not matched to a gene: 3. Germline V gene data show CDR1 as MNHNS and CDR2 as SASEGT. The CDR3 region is CASSEVSGKDTQYF. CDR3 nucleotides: TGTGCCAGCAGTGAAGTTAGCGGGAAGGATACGCAGTATTTT.

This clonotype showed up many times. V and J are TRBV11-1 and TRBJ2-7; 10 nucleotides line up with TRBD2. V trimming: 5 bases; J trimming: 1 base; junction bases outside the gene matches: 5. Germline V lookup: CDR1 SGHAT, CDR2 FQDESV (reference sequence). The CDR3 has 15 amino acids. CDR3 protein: CASSATSGKSYEQYF. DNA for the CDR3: TGTGCCAGCAGCGCAACTAGCGGGAAATCCTACGAGCAGTACTTC.